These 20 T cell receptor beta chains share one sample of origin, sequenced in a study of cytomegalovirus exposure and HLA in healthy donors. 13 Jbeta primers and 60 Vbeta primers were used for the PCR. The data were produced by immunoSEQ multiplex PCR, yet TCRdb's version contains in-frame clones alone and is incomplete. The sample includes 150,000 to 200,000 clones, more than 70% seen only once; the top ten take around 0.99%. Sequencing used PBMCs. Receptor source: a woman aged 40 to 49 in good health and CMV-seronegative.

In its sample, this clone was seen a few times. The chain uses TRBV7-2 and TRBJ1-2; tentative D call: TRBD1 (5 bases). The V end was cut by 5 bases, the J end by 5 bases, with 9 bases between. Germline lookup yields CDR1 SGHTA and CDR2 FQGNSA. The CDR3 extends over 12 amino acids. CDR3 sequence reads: CASSRPGYGYTF. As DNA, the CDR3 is TGTGCCAGCAGCCGCCCAGGGTATGGCTACACCTTC.

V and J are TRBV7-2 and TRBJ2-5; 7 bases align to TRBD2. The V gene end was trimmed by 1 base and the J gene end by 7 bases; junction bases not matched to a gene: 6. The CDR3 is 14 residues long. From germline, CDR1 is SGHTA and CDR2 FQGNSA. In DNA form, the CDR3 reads TGTGCCAGCAGCTTAGAACTAGCGCCGGGGACCCAGTACTTC. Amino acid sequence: CASSLELAPGTQYF.

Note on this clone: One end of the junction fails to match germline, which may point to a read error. The CDR3 loop is CSVEDPDRGPGELFF. The CDR3 DNA is TGCAGCGTGGAAGACCCGGACAGGGGGCCCGGGGAGCTGTTTTTT. V and J are TRBV29-1 and TRBJ2-2, with 11 bases identical to TRBD1. This CDR3 contains 15 residues. Germline CDR1 reads SQVTM; CDR2 reads ANQGSEA.

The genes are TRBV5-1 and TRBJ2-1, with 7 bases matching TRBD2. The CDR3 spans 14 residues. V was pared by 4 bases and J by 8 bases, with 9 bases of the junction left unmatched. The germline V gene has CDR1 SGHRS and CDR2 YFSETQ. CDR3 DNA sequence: TGCGCCAGCAGCACCCTGGGGGAGGGCCATGAGCAGTTCTTC. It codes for CASSTLGEGHEQFF.

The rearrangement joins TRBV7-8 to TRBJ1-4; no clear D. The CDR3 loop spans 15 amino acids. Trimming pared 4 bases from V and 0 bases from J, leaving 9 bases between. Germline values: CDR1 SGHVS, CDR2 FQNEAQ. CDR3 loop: CASSSNTATNEKLFF. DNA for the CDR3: TGTGCCAGCAGCTCGAACACCGCAACTAATGAAAAACTGTTTTTT.

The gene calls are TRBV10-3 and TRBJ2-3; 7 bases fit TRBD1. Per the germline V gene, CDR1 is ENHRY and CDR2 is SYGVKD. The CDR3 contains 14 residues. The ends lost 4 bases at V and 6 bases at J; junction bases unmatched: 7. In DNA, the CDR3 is TGTGCCATCAGTGCCGGGACAGCCCCGGATACGCAGTATTTT. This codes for CAISAGTAPDTQYF.

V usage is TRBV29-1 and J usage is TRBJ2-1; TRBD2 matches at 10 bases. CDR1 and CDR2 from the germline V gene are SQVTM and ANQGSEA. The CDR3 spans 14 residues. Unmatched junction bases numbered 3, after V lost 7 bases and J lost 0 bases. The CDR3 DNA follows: TGCAGCGGCGAGCGGGAGGGCTCCTACAATGAGCAGTTCTTC. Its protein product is CSGEREGSYNEQFF.

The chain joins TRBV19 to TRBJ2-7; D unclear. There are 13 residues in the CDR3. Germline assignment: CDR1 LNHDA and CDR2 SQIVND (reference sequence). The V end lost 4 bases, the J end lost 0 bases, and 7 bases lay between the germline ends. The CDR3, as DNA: TGTGCCAGTAGTAAGAGGCACTCCTACGAGCAGTACTTC. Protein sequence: CASSKRHSYEQYF.

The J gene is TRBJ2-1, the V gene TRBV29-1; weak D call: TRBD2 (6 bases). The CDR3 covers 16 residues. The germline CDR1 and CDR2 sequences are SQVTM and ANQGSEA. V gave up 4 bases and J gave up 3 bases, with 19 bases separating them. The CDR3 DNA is TGCAGCGTTGTACCCCCTAGGGCGGGGTTCTACAATGAGCAGTTCTTC. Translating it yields CSVVPPRAGFYNEQFF.

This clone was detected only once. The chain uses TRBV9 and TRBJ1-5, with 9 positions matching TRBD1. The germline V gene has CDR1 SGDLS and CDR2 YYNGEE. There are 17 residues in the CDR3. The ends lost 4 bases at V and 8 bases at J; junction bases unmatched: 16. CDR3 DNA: TGTGCCAGCAGCACAGCCGTTCAAGACAGGGGGTTAGAGCCCCAGCATTTT. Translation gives CASSTAVQDRGLEPQHF. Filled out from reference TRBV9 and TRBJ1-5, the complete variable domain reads DSGVTQTPKHLITATGQRVTLRCSPRSGDLSVYWYQQSLDQGLQFLIQYYNGEERAKGNILERFSAQQFPDLHSELNLSSLELGDSALYFCASSTAVQDRGLEPQHFGDGTRLSIL.

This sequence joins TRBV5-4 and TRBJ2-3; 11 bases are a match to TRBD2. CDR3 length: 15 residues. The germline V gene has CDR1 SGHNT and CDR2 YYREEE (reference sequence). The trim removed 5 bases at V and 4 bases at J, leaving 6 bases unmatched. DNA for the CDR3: TGTGCCAGCAGTCCGGGACTAGCGGTCGCAGATACGCAGTATTTT. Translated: CASSPGLAVADTQYF. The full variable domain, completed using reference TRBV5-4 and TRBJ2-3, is ETGVTQSPTHLIKTRGQQVTLRCSSQSGHNTVSWYQQALGQGPQFIFQYYREEENGRGNFPPRFSGLQFPNYSSELNVNALELDDSALYLCASSPGLAVADTQYFGPGTRLTVL.

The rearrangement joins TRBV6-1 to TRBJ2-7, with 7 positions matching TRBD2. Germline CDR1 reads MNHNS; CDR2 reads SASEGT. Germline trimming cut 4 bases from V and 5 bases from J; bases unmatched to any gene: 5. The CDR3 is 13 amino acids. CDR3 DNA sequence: TGTGCCAGCAGTGTTCGGGGAGGGGACGAGCAGTACGTC. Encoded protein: CASSVRGGDEQYV.

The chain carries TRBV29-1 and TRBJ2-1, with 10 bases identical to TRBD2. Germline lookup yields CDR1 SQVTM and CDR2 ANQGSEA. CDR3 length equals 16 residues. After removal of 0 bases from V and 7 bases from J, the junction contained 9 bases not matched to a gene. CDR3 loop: CSVEELASGRRNEQFF. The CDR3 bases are TGCAGCGTTGAAGAGTTGGCTAGCGGGAGAAGGAATGAGCAGTTCTTC.

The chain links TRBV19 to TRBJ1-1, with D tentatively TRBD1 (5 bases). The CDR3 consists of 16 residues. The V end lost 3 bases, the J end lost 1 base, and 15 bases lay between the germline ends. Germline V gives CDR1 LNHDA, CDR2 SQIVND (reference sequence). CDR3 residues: CASSILYQGPNTEAFF. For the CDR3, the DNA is TGTGCCAGTAGTATCCTTTACCAGGGCCCGAACACTGAAGCTTTCTTT.

The CDR3 here is CASSIVGAPMNTEAFF. The CDR3 DNA reads TGTGCCAGTAGTATAGTAGGGGCCCCCATGAACACTGAAGCTTTCTTT. This sequence joins TRBV19 and TRBJ1-1; TRBD1 might be the D (5 bases). Trimming took off 1 base at V and 0 bases at J, with 12 bases between the two ends. The germline V gene has CDR1 LNHDA and CDR2 SQIVND (reference sequence). CDR3 length equals 16 residues.

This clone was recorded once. The DNA of the CDR3 is TGTGCCAGCAGTTTTTCAGCGGGGAACAATGAGCAGTTCTTC. Amino acid sequence: CASSFSAGNNEQFF. The V call is TRBV27, the J call TRBJ2-1; the match to TRBD2 covers 7 bases. The CDR3 loop spans 14 amino acids. V shed 3 bases and J 5 bases; nucleotides not matched to a gene: 4. CDR1 is MNHEY, CDR2 SMNVEV, per germline (reference sequence).

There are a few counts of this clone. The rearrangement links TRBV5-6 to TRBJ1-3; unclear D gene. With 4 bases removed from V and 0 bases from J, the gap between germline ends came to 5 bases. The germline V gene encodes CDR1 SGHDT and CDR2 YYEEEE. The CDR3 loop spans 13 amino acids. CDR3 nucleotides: TGTGCCAGCAGCCGTTTCTCTGGAAACACCATATATTTT. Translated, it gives CASSRFSGNTIYF.

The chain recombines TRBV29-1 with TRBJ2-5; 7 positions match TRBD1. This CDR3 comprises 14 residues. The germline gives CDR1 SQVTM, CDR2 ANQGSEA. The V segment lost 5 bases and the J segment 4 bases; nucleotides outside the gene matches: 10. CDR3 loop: CSVLRQGDPETQYF. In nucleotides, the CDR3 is TGCAGCGTTTTACGACAGGGAGACCCAGAGACCCAGTACTTC.

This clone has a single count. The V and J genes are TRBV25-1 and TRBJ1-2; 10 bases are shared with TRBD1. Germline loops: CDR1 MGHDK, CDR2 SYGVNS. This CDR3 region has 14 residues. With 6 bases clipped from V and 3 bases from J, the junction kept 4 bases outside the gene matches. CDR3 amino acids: CASRGDRGDYGYTF. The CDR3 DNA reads TGTGCCAGCAGGGGGGACAGGGGTGACTATGGCTACACCTTC.

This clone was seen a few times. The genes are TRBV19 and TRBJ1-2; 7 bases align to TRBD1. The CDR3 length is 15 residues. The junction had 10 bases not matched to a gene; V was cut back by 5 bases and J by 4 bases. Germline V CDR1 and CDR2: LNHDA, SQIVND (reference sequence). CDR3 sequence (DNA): TGTGCCAGTAGTCCTCGACAGGGCTTGGGCTATGGCTACACCTTC. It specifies CASSPRQGLGYGYTF.